This T cell receptor beta chain was obtained from a study of T cell clonotyping in hematopoietic cell transplantation. Generated by immunoSEQ multiplex PCR, the TCRdb table keeps only in-frame clones and is missing some. Of 30,000 or so clones in the sample, 92% were seen once. Broader study findings: Broader posttransplant TCR repertoire diversity was predicted by graft donor and pretransplant recipient Inverse Simpson Index values. Recipient TCR diversity dropped after transplant; expanded clonotypes rose from day 30 to 180. No sorting was done, leaving CD4 and CD8 contributions mixed.

For this clone: Its antigen is unidentified.

This receptor was identified in a female patient aged 50-65 years who had an allogeneic stem cell transplant from a related donor, so the T cells may come from the graft donor. Some clones in this sample may be carry-over from other donors' samples. Sequenced here: PBMCs, sampled 100 days after allogeneic stem cell transplant.

CDR3 in amino acids: CSVDIAGKGTEAFF. The CDR3 DNA is TGCAGCGTTGATATCGCAGGGAAGGGCACTGAAGCTTTCTTT. This chain links TRBV29-1 with TRBJ1-1; TRBD1 is a possible D gene (5 bases). V lost 3 bases, J lost 4 bases, and 15 bases lay in between. This CDR3 has 14 amino acids. CDR1 is SQVTM and CDR2 is ANQGSEA in the germline V gene.